This TCR beta chain was identified during a study of radiation and T cells in renal cell carcinoma. Study-wide findings and caveats: In blood, top tumor clones expanded by 2 weeks, shrinking by 4. Without pretreatment biopsies, baseline tumor clonotype presence was undetermined.

The junction had 7 bases not matched to a gene; V was cut back by 7 bases and J by 10 bases. The CDR3 is 13 amino acids. Per the germline V gene, CDR1 is ENHRY and CDR2 is SYGVKD. Regarding this clone: Its antigen is not known.

As for time point: blood 4 weeks post-SBRT, at nephrectomy. Stated treatment: 15 Gy SBRT to primary tumor, nephrectomy 4 weeks later. Nephrectomy followed 15 Gy stereotactic body radiation by 4 weeks. Clear cell pathology was present in this patient's renal cell carcinoma. Profiled with immunoSEQ multiplex PCR; TCRdb holds only in-frame clones, not every one. The profile shows fewer than 45,000 clones, 65% to 85% of them singletons. The chain joins TRBV10-3 to TRBJ2-1; 10 positions agree with TRBD2. The specimen was blood, collected from a patient whose treatment included radiotherapy and nephrectomy. The source is a woman aged 70-85 years with renal cell carcinoma. The CDR3 loop is CAITAGLASEQFF. CDR3 in DNA: TGTGCCATCACCGCGGGACTAGCGTCCGAGCAGTTCTTC.